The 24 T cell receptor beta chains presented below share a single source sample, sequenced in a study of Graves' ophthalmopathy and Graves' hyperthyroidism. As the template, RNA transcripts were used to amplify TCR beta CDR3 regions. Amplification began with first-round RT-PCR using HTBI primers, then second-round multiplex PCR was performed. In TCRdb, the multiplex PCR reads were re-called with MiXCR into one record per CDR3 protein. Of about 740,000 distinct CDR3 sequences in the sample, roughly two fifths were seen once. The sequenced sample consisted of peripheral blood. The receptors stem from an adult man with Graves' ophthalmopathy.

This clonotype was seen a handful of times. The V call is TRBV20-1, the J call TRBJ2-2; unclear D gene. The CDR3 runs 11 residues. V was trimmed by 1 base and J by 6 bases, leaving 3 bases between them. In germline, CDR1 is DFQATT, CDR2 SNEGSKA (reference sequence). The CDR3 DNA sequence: TGCAGTGCTAGAGTAGCCGGGGAGCTGTTTTTT. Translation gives CSARVAGELFF.

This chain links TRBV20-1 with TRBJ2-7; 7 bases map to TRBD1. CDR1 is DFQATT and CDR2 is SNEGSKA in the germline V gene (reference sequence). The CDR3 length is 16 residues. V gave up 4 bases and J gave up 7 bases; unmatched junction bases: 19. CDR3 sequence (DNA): TGCAGTGCTAACACCCAGGGGGTGGTGCGGTCCGGGGAGCAGTACTTC. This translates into CSANTQGVVRSGEQYF.

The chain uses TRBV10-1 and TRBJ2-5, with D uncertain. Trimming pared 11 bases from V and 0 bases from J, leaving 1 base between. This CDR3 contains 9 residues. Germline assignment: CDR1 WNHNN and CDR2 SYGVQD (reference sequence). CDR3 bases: TGCGCCTACCAAGAGACCCAGTACTTC. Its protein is CAYQETQYF.

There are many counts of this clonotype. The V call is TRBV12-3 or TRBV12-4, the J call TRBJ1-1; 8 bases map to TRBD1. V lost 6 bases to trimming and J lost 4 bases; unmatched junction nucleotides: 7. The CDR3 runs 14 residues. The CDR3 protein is CASRLGQVGTEAFF. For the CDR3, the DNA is TGTGCCAGCAGACTGGGACAGGTGGGCACTGAAGCTTTCTTT.

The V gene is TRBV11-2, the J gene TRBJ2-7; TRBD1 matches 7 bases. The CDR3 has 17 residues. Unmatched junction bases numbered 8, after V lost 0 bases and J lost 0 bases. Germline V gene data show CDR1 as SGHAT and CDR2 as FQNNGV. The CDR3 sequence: CASSLDGNRGSSYEQYF. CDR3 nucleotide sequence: TGTGCCAGCAGCTTAGATGGGAACAGGGGCTCCTCCTACGAGCAGTACTTC. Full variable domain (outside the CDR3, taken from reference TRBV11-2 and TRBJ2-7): EAGVAQSPRYKIIEKRQSVAFWCNPISGHATLYWYQQILGQGPKLLIQFQNNGVVDDSQLPKDRFSAERLKGVDSTLKIQPAKLEDSAVYLCASSLDGNRGSSYEQYFGPGTRLTVT.

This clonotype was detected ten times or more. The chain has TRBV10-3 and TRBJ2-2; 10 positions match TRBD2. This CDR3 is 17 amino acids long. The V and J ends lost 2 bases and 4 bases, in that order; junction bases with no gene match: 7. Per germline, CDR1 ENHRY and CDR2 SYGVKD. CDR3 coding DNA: TGTGCCATCAGTGAGACTAGCGGGGACGTCATCACCGGGGAGCTGTTTTTT. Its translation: CAISETSGDVITGELFF.

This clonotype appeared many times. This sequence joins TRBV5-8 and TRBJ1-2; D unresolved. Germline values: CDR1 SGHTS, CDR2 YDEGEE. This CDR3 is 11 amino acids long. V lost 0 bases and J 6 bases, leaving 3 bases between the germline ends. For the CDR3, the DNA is TGTGCCAGCAGCTTGGTCAATGGCTACACCTTC. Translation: CASSLVNGYTF.

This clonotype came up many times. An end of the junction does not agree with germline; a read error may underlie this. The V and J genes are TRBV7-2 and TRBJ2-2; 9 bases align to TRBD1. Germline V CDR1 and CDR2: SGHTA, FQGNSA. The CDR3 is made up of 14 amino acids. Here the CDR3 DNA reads TGCGCCAGCAGCCTGACAGGGGGCACCGGGGAGCTGTTTTTT. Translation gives CASSLTGGTGELFF.

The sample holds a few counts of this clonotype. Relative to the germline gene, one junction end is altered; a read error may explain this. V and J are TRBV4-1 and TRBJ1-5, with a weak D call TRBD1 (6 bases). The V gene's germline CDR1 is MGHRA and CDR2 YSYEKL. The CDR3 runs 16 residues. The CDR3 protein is CASSQEGGRGIQPQHF. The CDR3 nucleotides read TGTGCCAGCAGCCAGGAGGGGGGCCGGGGTATCCAGCCCCAGCATTTT.

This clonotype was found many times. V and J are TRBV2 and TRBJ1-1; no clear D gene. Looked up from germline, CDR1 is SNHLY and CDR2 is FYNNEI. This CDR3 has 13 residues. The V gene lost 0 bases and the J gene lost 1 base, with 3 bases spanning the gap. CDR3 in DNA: TGTGCCAGCAGTGAAGCGGGGAACACTGAAGCTTTCTTT. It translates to CASSEAGNTEAFF.

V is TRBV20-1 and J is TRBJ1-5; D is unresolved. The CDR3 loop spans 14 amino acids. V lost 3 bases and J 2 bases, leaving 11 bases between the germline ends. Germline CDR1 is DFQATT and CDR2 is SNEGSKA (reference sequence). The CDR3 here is CSASRGSGNQPQHF. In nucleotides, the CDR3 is TGCAGTGCTAGCCGGGGATCTGGCAATCAGCCCCAGCATTTT.

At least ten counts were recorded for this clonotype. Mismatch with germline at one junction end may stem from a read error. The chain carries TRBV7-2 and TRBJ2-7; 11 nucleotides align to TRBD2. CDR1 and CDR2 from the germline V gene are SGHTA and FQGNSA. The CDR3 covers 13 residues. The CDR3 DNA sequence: TGTGCCAGCAGCTTAGCGGCGACTAGCGGGACAGACTTC. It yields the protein CASSLAATSGTDF.

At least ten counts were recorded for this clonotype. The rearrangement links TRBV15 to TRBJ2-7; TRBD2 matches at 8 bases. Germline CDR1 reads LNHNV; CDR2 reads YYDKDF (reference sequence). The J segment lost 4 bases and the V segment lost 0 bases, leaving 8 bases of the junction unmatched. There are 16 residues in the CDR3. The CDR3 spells CATSRERRTSSYEQYF. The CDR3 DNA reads TGTGCCACCAGCAGAGAACGAAGGACTAGCAGTTACGAGCAGTACTTC.

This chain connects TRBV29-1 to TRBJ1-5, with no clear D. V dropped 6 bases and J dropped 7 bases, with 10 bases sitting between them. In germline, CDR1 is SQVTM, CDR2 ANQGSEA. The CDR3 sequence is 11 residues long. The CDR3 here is CSVGEGQPQHF. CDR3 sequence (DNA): TGCAGCGTCGGGGAAGGACAGCCCCAGCATTTT. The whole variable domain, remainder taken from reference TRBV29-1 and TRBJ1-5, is SAVISQKPSRDICQRGTSLTIQCQVDSQVTMMFWYRQQPGQSLTLIATANQGSEATYESGFVIDKFPISRPNLTFSTLTVSNMSPEDSSIYLCSVGEGQPQHFGDGTRLSIL.

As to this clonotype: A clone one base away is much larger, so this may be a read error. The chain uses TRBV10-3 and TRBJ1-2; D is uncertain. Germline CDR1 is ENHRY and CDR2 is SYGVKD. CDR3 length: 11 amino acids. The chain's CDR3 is CASSLGWGYTF. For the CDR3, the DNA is TGTGCCAGCAGTTTGGGTTGGGGCTACACCTTC.

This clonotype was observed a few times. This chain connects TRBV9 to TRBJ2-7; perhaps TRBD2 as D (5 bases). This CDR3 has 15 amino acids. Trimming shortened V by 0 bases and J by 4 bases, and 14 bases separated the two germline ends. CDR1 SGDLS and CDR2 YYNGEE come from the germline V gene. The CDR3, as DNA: TGTGCCAGCAGCGTAGGCTTCCTAGCCGAATACGAGCAGTACTTC. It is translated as CASSVGFLAEYEQYF.

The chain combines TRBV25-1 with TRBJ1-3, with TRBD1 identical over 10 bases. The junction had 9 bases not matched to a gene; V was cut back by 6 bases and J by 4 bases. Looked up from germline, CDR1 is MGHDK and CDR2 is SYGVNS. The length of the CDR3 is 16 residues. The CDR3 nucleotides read TGTGCCAGCAGCCTACAGGGACAGGGGTCAGGAAACACCATATATTTT. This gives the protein CASSLQGQGSGNTIYF.

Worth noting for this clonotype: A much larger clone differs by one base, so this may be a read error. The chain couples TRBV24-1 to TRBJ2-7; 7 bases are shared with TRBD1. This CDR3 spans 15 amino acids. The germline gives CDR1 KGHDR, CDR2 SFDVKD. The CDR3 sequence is CASSDRDRVSYEHYF. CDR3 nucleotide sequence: TGTGCCAGCAGTGACCGAGACAGGGTGTCCTACGAGCACTACTTC.

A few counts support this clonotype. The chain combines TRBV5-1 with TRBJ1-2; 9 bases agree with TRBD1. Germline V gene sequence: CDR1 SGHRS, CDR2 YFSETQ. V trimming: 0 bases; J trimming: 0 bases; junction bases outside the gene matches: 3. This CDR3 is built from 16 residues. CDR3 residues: CASSLVDRGANYGYTF. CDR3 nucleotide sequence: TGCGCCAGCAGCTTGGTGGACAGGGGAGCTAACTATGGCTACACCTTC.

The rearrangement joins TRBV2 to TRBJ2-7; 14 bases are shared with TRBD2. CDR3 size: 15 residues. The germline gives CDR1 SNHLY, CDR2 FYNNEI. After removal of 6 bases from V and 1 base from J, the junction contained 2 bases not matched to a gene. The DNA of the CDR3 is TGTGCCAGCAGGGGGACTAGCGGGGGATCCTACGAGCAGTACTTC. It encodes CASRGTSGGSYEQYF. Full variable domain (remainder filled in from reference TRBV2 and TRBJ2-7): EPEVTQTPSHQVTQMGQEVILRCVPISNHLYFYWYRQILGQKVEFLVSFYNNEISEKSEIFDDQFSVERPDGSNFTLKIRSTKLEDSAMYFCASRGTSGGSYEQYFGPGTRLTVT.

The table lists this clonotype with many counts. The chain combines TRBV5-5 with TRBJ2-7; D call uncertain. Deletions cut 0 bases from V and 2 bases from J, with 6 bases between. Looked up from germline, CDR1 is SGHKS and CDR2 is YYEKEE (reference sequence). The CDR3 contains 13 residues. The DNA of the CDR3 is TGTGCCAGCAGCTTGGGACTTCCCTACGAGCAGTACTTC. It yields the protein CASSLGLPYEQYF.

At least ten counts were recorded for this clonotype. The CDR3 DNA reads TGTGCCAGCAGTACCCAGGGGGATGAGACCCAGTACTTC. Residues: CASSTQGDETQYF. The gene calls are TRBV12-3 or TRBV12-4 and TRBJ2-5, with 7 bases lining up with TRBD1. V gave up 5 bases and J gave up 5 bases; unmatched junction bases: 5. CDR3 length equals 13 residues.

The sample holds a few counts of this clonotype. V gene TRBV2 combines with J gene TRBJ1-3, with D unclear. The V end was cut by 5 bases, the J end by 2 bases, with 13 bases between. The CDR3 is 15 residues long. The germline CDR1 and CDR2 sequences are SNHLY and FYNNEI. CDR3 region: CASSYVHDPGNTIYF. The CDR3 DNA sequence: TGTGCCAGCAGTTATGTTCACGATCCTGGAAACACCATATATTTT.

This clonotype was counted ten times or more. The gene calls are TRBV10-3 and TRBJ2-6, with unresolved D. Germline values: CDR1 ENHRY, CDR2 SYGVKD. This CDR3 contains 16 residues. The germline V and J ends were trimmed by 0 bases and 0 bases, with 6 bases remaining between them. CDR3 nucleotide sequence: TGTGCCATCAGTGAGTCAGGCGCCTCTGGGGCCAACGTCCTGACTTTC. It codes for CAISESGASGANVLTF.